These 9 T cell receptor beta chains were sequenced from one sample in a study of blood T cell repertoires in COVID-19. TCRdb's copy holds only in-frame clones and misses some; the assay was immunoSEQ multiplex PCR. The sample includes a few hundred thousand clones, approximately 80% of them seen just once. Material for sequencing was peripheral blood. Receptors originate from a woman older than 75 with acute or convalescent COVID-19.

The chain carries TRBV5-6 and TRBJ2-7, with TRBD1 as a possible D gene (6 bases). This CDR3 spans 14 amino acids. Germline CDR1 is SGHDT and CDR2 is YYEEEE. V was pared by 0 bases and J by 2 bases, with 9 bases between. The CDR3 is CASSLGGDTYEQYF. In DNA form, the CDR3 reads TGTGCCAGCAGCTTGGGAGGGGACACCTACGAGCAGTACTTC.

This chain links TRBV7-2 with TRBJ1-1, with D possibly TRBD1 on 5 matching bases. V lost 1 base, J lost 11 bases, and 11 bases lay in between. The CDR3 loop spans 12 amino acids. Germline CDR1 reads SGHTA; CDR2 reads FQGNSA. CDR3 sequence (DNA): TGTGCCAGCAGCTTAGATCGGGGGTGCGCTTTCTTT. Translated, it gives CASSLDRGCAFF.

The V call is TRBV5-1, the J call TRBJ2-5; 8 positions agree with TRBD1. The CDR3 has 13 amino acids. The V gene's germline CDR1 is SGHRS and CDR2 YFSETQ. Unmatched junction bases numbered 3, after V lost 5 bases and J lost 3 bases. This CDR3 reads CASRQTGEETQYF. The CDR3, as DNA: TGCGCCAGCAGACAGACAGGGGAAGAGACCCAGTACTTC.

The chain couples TRBV7-3 to TRBJ2-1; 8 positions match TRBD2. CDR3 length equals 15 residues. CDR1 is SGHTA, CDR2 FQGTGA, per germline. Trimming at V came to 1 base and at J to 4 bases, leaving 3 bases not matched to a gene. CDR3 sequence reads: CASSLNSGGYNEQFF. As DNA, the CDR3 is TGTGCCAGCAGCTTAAACAGCGGGGGATACAATGAGCAGTTCTTC.

The CDR3 DNA follows: TGTGCCAGCAGCCACGGGGTGGGGAAAGCTTTCTTT. This encodes CASSHGVGKAFF. The J gene is TRBJ1-1, the V gene TRBV14; D not certain. The V gene's germline CDR1 is SGHDN and CDR2 FVKESK. V shed 3 bases and J shed 9 bases, with 11 bases lying between them. The CDR3 consists of 12 residues. Using reference TRBV14 and TRBJ1-1 for the parts outside the CDR3, the full variable domain is EAGVTQFPSHSVIEKGQTVTLRCDPISGHDNLYWYRRVMGKEIKFLLHFVKESKQDESGMPNNRFLAERTGGTYSTLKVQPAELEDSGVYFCASSHGVGKAFFGQGTRLTVV.

The chain joins TRBV7-8 to TRBJ1-1; D possibly corresponds to TRBD1 (5 bases). The CDR3 length is 14 residues. Germline CDR1 and CDR2: SGHVS and FQNEAQ. V lost 2 bases, J lost 8 bases, and 15 bases lay in between. DNA for the CDR3: TGTGCCAGCAGCTTACTTGCTGGGGCGGGGGAAGCTTTCTTT. Its protein is CASSLLAGAGEAFF.

This clone showed up many times. V usage is TRBV6-5 and J usage is TRBJ1-6; D not certain. Trimming stripped 2 bases from V and 9 bases from J, with 11 bases between. The CDR3 spans 14 residues. Germline V lookup: CDR1 MNHEY, CDR2 SVGAGI. This CDR3 is CASSYGQEGSPLHF. The CDR3 DNA reads as TGTGCCAGCAGTTACGGGCAGGAGGGTTCACCCCTCCACTTT.

This rearrangement joins TRBV15 to TRBJ1-1, with D possibly being TRBD1 (5 bases). V lost 4 bases to trimming and J lost 0 bases, with 15 bases between them. Germline V gene lookup returns CDR1 LNHNV and CDR2 YYDKDF (reference sequence). The CDR3 consists of 16 residues. The CDR3 spells CATSTPGEYMNTEAFF. The CDR3 bases are TGTGCCACCAGCACTCCGGGGGAATACATGAACACTGAAGCTTTCTTT. Full variable domain (outside the CDR3, taken from reference TRBV15 and TRBJ1-1): DAMVIQNPRYQVTQFGKPVTLSCSQTLNHNVMYWYQQKSSQAPKLLFHYYDKDFNNEADTPDNFQSRRPNTSFCFLDIRSPGLGDTAMYLCATSTPGEYMNTEAFFGQGTRLTVV.

The chain joins TRBV30 to TRBJ2-3, with 9 bases lining up with TRBD1. V gave up 5 bases and J gave up 4 bases; unmatched junction bases: 4. Per germline, CDR1 GTSNPN and CDR2 SVGIG (reference sequence). The CDR3 loop spans 13 amino acids. The CDR3 spells CAWDRGSSDTQYF. CDR3 nucleotides: TGTGCCTGGGACAGGGGGTCCTCAGATACGCAGTATTTT. Complete variable domain (other parts from reference TRBV30 and TRBJ2-3): SQTIHQWPATLVQPVGSPLSLECTVEGTSNPNLYWYRQAAGRGLQLLFYSVGIGQISSEVPQNLSASRPQDRQFILSSKKLLLSDSGFYLCAWDRGSSDTQYFGPGTRLTVL.